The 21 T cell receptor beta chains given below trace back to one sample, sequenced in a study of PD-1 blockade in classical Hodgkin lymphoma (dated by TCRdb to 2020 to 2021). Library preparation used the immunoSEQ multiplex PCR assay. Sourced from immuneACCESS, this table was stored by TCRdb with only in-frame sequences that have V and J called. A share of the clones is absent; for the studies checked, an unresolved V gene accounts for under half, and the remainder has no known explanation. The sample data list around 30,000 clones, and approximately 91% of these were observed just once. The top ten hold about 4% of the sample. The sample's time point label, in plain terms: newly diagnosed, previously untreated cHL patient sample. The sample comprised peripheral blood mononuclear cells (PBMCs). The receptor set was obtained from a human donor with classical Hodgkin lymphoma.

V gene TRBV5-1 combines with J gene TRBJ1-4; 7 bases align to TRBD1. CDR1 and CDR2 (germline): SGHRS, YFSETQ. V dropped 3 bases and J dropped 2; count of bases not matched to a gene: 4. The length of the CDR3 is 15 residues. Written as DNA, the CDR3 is TGCGCCAGCAGCTCCGCGGACAGGACTAATGAAAAACTGTTTTTT. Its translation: CASSSADRTNEKLFF. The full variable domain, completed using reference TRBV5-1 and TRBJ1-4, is KAGVTQTPRYLIKTRGQQVTLSCSPISGHRSVSWYQQTPGQGLQFLFEYFSETQRNKGNFPGRFSGRQFSNSRSEMNVSTLELGDSALYLCASSSADRTNEKLFFGSGTQLSVL.

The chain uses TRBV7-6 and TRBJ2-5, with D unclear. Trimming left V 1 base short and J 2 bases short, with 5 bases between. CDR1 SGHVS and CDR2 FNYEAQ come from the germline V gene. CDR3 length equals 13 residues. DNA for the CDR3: TGTGCCAGCAGCTTAGTCCCACAAGAGACCCAGTACTTC. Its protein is CASSLVPQETQYF.

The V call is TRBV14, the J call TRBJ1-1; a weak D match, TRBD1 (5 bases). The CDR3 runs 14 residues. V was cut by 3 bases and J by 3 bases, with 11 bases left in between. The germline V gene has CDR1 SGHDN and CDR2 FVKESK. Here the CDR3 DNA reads TGTGCCAGCAGCCAGAGTGCAGGGTACACTGAAGCTTTCTTT. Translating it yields CASSQSAGYTEAFF.

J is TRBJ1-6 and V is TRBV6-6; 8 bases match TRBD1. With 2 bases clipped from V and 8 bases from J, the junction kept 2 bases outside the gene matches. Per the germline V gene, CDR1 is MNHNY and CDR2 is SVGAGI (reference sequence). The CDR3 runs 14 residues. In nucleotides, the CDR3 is TGTGCCAGCAGTTACACGACAGGGGATTCACCCCTCCACTTT. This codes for CASSYTTGDSPLHF.

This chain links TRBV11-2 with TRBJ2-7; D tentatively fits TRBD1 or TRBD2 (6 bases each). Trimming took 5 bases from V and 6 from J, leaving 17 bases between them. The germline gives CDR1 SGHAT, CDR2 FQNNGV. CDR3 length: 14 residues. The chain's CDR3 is CASSPGEARGEQYF. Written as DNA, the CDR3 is TGTGCCAGCAGCCCAGGGGAGGCTCGGGGCGAGCAGTACTTC.

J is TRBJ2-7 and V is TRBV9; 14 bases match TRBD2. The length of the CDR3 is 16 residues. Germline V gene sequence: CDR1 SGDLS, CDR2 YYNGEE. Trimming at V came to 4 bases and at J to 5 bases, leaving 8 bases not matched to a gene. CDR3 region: CASSPSGTSGSHEQYF. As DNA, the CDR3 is TGTGCCAGCAGCCCCTCAGGGACTAGCGGGAGTCACGAGCAGTACTTC.

The CDR3 here is CASRRQDYHSPLHF. The CDR3 DNA follows: TGTGCCAGCAGAAGACAGGACTACCATTCACCCCTCCACTTT. V gene TRBV27 combines with J gene TRBJ1-6, with D maybe TRBD1 (6 bases). The CDR3 extends over 14 amino acids. Between the trimmed V and J ends, which lost 6 bases and 8 bases, there was a span of 14 bases. Germline CDR1 MNHEY, CDR2 SMNVEV (reference sequence).

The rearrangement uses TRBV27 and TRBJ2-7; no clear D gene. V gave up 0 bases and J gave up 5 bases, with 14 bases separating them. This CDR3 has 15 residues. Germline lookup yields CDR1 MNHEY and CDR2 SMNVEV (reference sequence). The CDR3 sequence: CASSLSPLRSDEQYF. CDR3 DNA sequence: TGTGCCAGCAGTTTATCCCCCCTTCGTTCGGACGAGCAGTACTTC.

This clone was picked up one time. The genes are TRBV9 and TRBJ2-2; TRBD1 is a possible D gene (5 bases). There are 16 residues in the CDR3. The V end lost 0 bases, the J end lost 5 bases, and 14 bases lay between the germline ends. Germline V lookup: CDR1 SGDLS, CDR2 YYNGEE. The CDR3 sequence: CASSVGVGRTTGELFF. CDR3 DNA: TGTGCCAGCAGCGTAGGGGTGGGGCGTACAACCGGGGAGCTGTTTTTT. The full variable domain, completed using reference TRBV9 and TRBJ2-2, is DSGVTQTPKHLITATGQRVTLRCSPRSGDLSVYWYQQSLDQGLQFLIQYYNGEERAKGNILERFSAQQFPDLHSELNLSSLELGDSALYFCASSVGVGRTTGELFFGEGSRLTVL.

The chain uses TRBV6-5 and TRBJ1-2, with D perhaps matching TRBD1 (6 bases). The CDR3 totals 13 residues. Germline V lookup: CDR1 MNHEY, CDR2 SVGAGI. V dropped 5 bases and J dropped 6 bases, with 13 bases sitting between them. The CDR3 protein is CASSTQGGHGYTF. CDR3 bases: TGTGCCAGCAGTACACAGGGAGGGCATGGCTACACCTTC.

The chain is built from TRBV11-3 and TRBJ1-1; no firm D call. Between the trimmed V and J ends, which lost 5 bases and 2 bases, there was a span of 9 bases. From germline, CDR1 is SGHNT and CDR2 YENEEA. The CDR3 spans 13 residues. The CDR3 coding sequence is TGTGCCAGCAGCGCCTCGGGAAACACTGAAGCTTTCTTT. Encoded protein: CASSASGNTEAFF.

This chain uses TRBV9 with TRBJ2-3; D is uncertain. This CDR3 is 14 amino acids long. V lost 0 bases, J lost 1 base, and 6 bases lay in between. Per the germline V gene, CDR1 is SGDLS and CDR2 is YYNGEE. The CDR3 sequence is CASSVDFGTDTQYF. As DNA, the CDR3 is TGTGCCAGCAGCGTAGACTTCGGCACAGATACGCAGTATTTT.

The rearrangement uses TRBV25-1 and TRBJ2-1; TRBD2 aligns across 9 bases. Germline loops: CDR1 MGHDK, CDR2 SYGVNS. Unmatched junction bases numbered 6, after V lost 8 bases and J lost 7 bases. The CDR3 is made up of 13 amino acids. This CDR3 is CASGGLAGNEQFF. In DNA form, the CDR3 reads TGTGCCAGCGGGGGACTAGCTGGAAATGAGCAGTTCTTC.

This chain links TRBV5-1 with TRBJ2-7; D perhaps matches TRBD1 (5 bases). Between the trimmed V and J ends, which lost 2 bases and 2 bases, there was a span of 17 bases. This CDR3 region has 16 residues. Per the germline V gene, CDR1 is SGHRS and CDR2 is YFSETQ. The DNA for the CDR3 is TGCGCCAGCAGCTTTGAGGCAGGGAAAAGGGCCTACGAGCAGTACTTC. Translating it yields CASSFEAGKRAYEQYF.

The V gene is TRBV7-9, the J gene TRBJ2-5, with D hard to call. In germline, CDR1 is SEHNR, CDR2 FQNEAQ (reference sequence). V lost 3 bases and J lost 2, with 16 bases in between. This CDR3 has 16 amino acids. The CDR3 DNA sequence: TGTGCCAGCAGCTTTGTCGAATGGGCAGGACAAGAGACCCAGTACTTC. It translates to CASSFVEWAGQETQYF.

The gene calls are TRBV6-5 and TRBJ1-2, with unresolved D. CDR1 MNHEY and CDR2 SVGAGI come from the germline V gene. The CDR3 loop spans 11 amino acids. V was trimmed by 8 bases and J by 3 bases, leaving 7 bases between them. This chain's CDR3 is CASGSYYGYTF. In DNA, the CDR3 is TGTGCCAGCGGATCATACTATGGCTACACCTTC.

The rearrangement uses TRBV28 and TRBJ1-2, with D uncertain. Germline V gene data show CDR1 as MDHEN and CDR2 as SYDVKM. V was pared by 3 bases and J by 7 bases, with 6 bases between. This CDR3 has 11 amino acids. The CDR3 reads CASSLVGGYTF. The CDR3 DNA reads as TGTGCCAGCAGTTTGGTGGGTGGCTACACCTTC.

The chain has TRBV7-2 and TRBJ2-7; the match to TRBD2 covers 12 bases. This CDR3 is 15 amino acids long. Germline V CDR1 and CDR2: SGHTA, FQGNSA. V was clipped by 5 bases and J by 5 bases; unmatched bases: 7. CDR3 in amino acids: CASSPRLAGVNEQYF. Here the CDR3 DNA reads TGTGCCAGCAGCCCAAGACTAGCGGGAGTTAACGAGCAGTACTTC.

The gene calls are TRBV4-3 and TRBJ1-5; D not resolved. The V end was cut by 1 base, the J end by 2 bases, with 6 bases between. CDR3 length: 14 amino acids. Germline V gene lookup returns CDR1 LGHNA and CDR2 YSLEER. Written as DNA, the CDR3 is TGCGCCAGCAGCCAAGCGCACGGCAATCAGCCCCAGCATTTT. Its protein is CASSQAHGNQPQHF.

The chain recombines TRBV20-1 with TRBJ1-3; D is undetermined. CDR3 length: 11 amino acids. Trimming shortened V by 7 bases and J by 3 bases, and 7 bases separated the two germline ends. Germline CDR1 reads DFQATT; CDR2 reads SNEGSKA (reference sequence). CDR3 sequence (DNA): TGCAGTGATAGGTATGGAAACACCATATATTTT. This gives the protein CSDRYGNTIYF.

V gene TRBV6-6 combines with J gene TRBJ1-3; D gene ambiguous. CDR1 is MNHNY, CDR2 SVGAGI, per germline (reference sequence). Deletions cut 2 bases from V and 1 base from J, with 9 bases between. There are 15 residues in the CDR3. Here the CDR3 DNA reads TGTGCCAGCAGTTACGCCCAGACTTCTGGAAACACCATATATTTT. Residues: CASSYAQTSGNTIYF.